This TCR beta chain was profiled in a study of blood T cell repertoires in COVID-19. V lost 8 bases and J 6 bases, leaving 5 bases between the germline ends. There are 10 residues in the CDR3. Produced via immunoSEQ multiplex PCR; TCRdb's table is partial and in-frame only. The sample holds around 63,000 clones, roughly 84% seen once. The sequencing sample was made of peripheral blood. The source of this sequence is a man aged 55 to 70 with COVID-19, enrolled during active disease. The chain carries TRBV12-3 or TRBV12-4 and TRBJ2-1; D gene ambiguous. CDR3 coding DNA: TGTGCCAGCGGGCTCAATGAGCAGTTCTTC. It translates to CASGLNEQFF.